The subject of this entry is one T cell receptor beta chain. Its antigen is not identified. Time point specified: pretreatment peripheral blood. Measured with immunoSEQ multiplex PCR; TCRdb has only the in-frame clones, and not every one. This sample has just under 65,000 clones, with approximately 80% found just once. This sample was taken from a study of PD-L1 blockade in urothelial cancer. Study-wide background: Males with bladder-origin urothelial cancer made up about 85% of the roughly 30 patients. Study-wide findings and caveats: Durable-benefit patients expanded tumor-associated blood clones more at 3 weeks.

CDR1 and CDR2 from the germline V gene are SGHTA and FQGTGA. This CDR3 has 15 amino acids. Trimming pared 2 bases from V and 5 bases from J, leaving 13 bases between. Sequencing was performed on PBMCs, taken around atezolizumab (anti-PD-L1) treatment. The receptor's source is a man aged 65 to 79 with urothelial cancer. The chain couples TRBV7-3 to TRBJ2-1, with D unresolved. DNA for the CDR3: TGTGCCAGCAGCTTATCCCTGAGGAGTAACAATGAGCAGTTCTTC. It codes for CASSLSLRSNNEQFF.